The 20 T cell receptor beta chains listed next were all sequenced from one sample in a study of T cells in Graves' hyperthyroidism and ophthalmopathy. Authors of the study amplified TCR beta CDR3 regions from RNA transcripts. Researchers ran a first-round RT-PCR on the TCR CDR3 using the HTBI primer set. One entry per CDR3 protein results from TCRdb running MiXCR on the multiplex PCR reads. The sample carries about 600,000 distinct CDR3 sequences, around 15% recorded once. The sample comprised blood. These receptors were collected from a woman between 50 and 59 years old with Graves' ophthalmopathy.

The chain employs TRBV24-1 and TRBJ2-3, with D perhaps TRBD1 (6 bases). The CDR3 runs to 13 residues. V was cut by 7 bases and J by 5 bases, with 12 bases left in between. CDR1 and CDR2 from the germline V gene are KGHDR and SFDVKD. The CDR3 nucleotides read TGTGCCACCAGGGCAGGGGCAGTAGATACGCAGTATTTT. It specifies CATRAGAVDTQYF.

This clonotype occurred many times. The chain joins TRBV9 to TRBJ2-7, with 10 positions matching TRBD1. Germline CDR1 reads SGDLS; CDR2 reads YYNGEE. The CDR3 is 14 amino acids. V gave up 4 bases and J gave up 1 base; unmatched junction bases: 2. This CDR3 reads CASSKGQGSYEQYF. Here the CDR3 DNA reads TGTGCCAGCAGCAAGGGACAGGGGTCCTACGAGCAGTACTTC.

This clonotype was counted many times. This chain uses TRBV12-3 or TRBV12-4 with TRBJ1-6, with D unresolved. Trimming left V 1 base short and J 10 bases short, with 2 bases between. This CDR3 is 11 amino acids long. The CDR3 reads CASSLESPLHF. For the CDR3, the DNA is TGTGCCAGCAGTTTAGAGTCACCCCTCCACTTT.

The CDR3 protein is CAISGSTDYGYTF. CDR3 nucleotide sequence: TGTGCCATCAGTGGCTCGACAGACTATGGCTACACCTTC. The chain employs TRBV10-3 and TRBJ1-2; a possible D gene is TRBD1 (5 bases). The CDR3 sequence is 13 residues long. V was trimmed by 4 bases and J by 3 bases, leaving 9 bases between them. The germline V gene has CDR1 ENHRY and CDR2 SYGVKD.

This clonotype has more than one count but fewer than ten. The chain combines TRBV19 with TRBJ2-2; 10 bases agree with TRBD1. From germline, CDR1 is LNHDA and CDR2 SQIVND (reference sequence). V was pared by 3 bases and J by 3 bases, with 4 bases of the junction left unmatched. The CDR3 runs 16 residues. CDR3 sequence (DNA): TGTGCCAGTAGTATCTCCGGGACAGGGGACACCGGGGAGCTGTTTTTT. As protein: CASSISGTGDTGELFF.

This clonotype was counted ten times or more. The chain recombines TRBV12-5 with TRBJ2-1; 8 bases line up with TRBD2. The ends lost 7 bases at V and 4 bases at J; junction bases unmatched: 12. Germline V gene sequence: CDR1 LGHNT, CDR2 FRNRAP. The CDR3 is 16 residues long. Here the CDR3 reads CASAPSGGLGYNEQFF. CDR3 nucleotide sequence: TGTGCTAGTGCCCCATCGGGGGGACTAGGGTACAATGAGCAGTTCTTC.

The chain links TRBV20-1 to TRBJ2-3, with 7 bases fitting TRBD2. The CDR3 length is 14 residues. Germline values: CDR1 DFQATT, CDR2 SNEGSKA (reference sequence). The V gene end was trimmed by 5 bases and the J gene end by 2 bases; junction bases not matched to a gene: 7. CDR3 in DNA: TGCAGTGCTTATGAGGGAGGGTACACAGATACGCAGTATTTT. Its protein is CSAYEGGYTDTQYF.

The rearrangement uses TRBV20-1 and TRBJ2-1; 7 bases align to TRBD2. The V segment lost 5 bases and the J segment 4 bases; nucleotides outside the gene matches: 5. CDR1 and CDR2 (germline): DFQATT, SNEGSKA (reference sequence). The CDR3 contains 13 residues. Written as DNA, the CDR3 is TGCAGTGCTCGCAGACTAGCTTACAATGAGCAGTTCTTC. It encodes CSARRLAYNEQFF.

The rearrangement uses TRBV27 and TRBJ2-1, with a weak D call TRBD2 (5 bases). This CDR3 has 12 amino acids. Trimming removed 6 bases from V and 6 bases from J, with 9 bases in between. Germline CDR1 MNHEY, CDR2 SMNVEV (reference sequence). The CDR3 region is CASRGRGNEQFF. The CDR3 DNA is TGTGCCAGCAGGGGCCGGGGCAATGAGCAGTTCTTC.

This clonotype was observed at least ten times. V usage is TRBV13 and J usage is TRBJ2-3; D unresolved. Trimming took 5 bases from V and 5 from J, leaving 8 bases between them. Germline CDR1 and CDR2: PRHDT and FYEKMQ (reference sequence). The CDR3 has 12 residues. CDR3 sequence (DNA): TGTGCCAGCAGCCCCGTGAGAGATACGCAGTATTTT. This encodes CASSPVRDTQYF.

The CDR3 nucleotides read TGTGCCAGCAGCTTAGTTCCGGGGGCTGGGGAAAAACTGTTTTTT. It translates to CASSLVPGAGEKLFF. The chain is built from TRBV7-9 and TRBJ1-4; a weak D match, TRBD1 (6 bases). In germline, CDR1 is SEHNR, CDR2 FQNEAQ (reference sequence). The ends were cut back, 1 base at V and 8 bases at J, with 14 bases in the middle. The CDR3 is made up of 15 amino acids.

In this sample, this clonotype turned up many times. The chain uses TRBV3-1 and TRBJ2-1, with 8 bases that match TRBD2. Germline CDR1 reads LGHDT; CDR2 reads YNNKEL (reference sequence). V was clipped by 4 bases and J by 10 bases; unmatched bases: 3. This CDR3 is 12 amino acids long. CDR3 DNA: TGTGCCAGCAGCCGGGGACTAGTAGAGCAGTTCTTC. Translated, it gives CASSRGLVEQFF.

This clonotype was seen ten or more times. This chain joins TRBV2 and TRBJ2-1, with TRBD2 matching over 13 bases. Germline loops: CDR1 SNHLY, CDR2 FYNNEI. The CDR3 runs 15 residues. Germline trimming cut 6 bases from V and 8 bases from J; bases unmatched to any gene: 7. CDR3 DNA: TGTGCCAGCAGGGCGGGACTAGCGGGATGGGATGAGCAGTTCTTC. Translating gives CASRAGLAGWDEQFF.

J is TRBJ2-3 and V is TRBV18; 8 bases align to TRBD1. CDR1 is KGHSH, CDR2 LQKENI, per germline. The CDR3 has 15 amino acids. V shed 5 bases and J 1 base; nucleotides not matched to a gene: 5. The CDR3 spells CASSVRGPGTDTQYF. In DNA, the CDR3 is TGTGCCAGCTCAGTCAGGGGGCCTGGCACAGATACGCAGTATTTT.

The table lists this clonotype with a few counts. The chain couples TRBV10-3 to TRBJ1-1; D is undetermined. The V end lost 3 bases, the J end lost 1 base, and 9 bases lay between the germline ends. The CDR3 totals 14 residues. Germline lookup yields CDR1 ENHRY and CDR2 SYGVKD. CDR3 in DNA: TGTGCCATCAGTGATAACGGAGCGAACACTGAAGCTTTCTTT. Its protein product is CAISDNGANTEAFF.

In its sample, this clonotype was seen a few times. The V call is TRBV5-1, the J call TRBJ2-3; D gene unclear. In germline, CDR1 is SGHRS, CDR2 YFSETQ. The V end lost 0 bases, the J end lost 3 bases, and 14 bases lay between the germline ends. The CDR3 contains 16 residues. CDR3 protein: CASSLETPIGTDTQYF. The CDR3 DNA reads TGCGCCAGCAGCTTGGAGACTCCCATCGGGACAGATACGCAGTATTTT.

Ten or more counts support this clonotype. The V call is TRBV7-2, the J call TRBJ1-2; a possible D gene is TRBD1 (5 bases). Germline V gene lookup returns CDR1 SGHTA and CDR2 FQGNSA. This CDR3 region has 14 residues. Trimming removed 4 bases from V and 3 bases from J, with 12 bases in between. This CDR3 reads CASSWAGRDYGYTF. DNA for the CDR3: TGTGCCAGCAGCTGGGCCGGCAGGGACTATGGCTACACCTTC.

This clonotype was seen ten or more times. The chain combines TRBV5-1 with TRBJ1-1; no firm D call. V was trimmed by 4 bases and J by 5 bases, leaving 12 bases between them. CDR1 is SGHRS, CDR2 YFSETQ, per germline. There are 13 residues in the CDR3. This CDR3 reads CASSPPTWTEAFF. The CDR3 coding sequence is TGCGCCAGCAGCCCCCCGACCTGGACTGAAGCTTTCTTT. Variable domain in full (rest from reference TRBV5-1 and TRBJ1-1): KAGVTQTPRYLIKTRGQQVTLSCSPISGHRSVSWYQQTPGQGLQFLFEYFSETQRNKGNFPGRFSGRQFSNSRSEMNVSTLELGDSALYLCASSPPTWTEAFFGQGTRLTVV.

This clonotype was detected ten times or more. The chain recombines TRBV27 with TRBJ2-7; 11 positions match TRBD2. J gave up 7 bases and V 3 bases, and 8 bases lay outside the gene matches. CDR1 and CDR2 from the germline V gene are MNHEY and SMNVEV (reference sequence). The CDR3 contains 15 residues. As DNA, the CDR3 is TGTGCCAGCAGTTTTAGCGGGAGGGACCTTGGGGAGCAGTACTTC. Amino acid sequence: CASSFSGRDLGEQYF.

This clonotype was observed a few times. A much larger clone differs from this one at a single base, so this may be a read error. This chain uses TRBV20-1 with TRBJ2-3; 11 bases fit TRBD2. Germline loops: CDR1 DFQATT, CDR2 SNEGSKA (reference sequence). V gave up 2 bases and J gave up 8 bases; unmatched junction bases: 6. The CDR3 spans 14 residues. CDR3 protein: CSARSWTSGSTQYF. The CDR3 region has the DNA TGCAGTGCTAGATCCTGGACTAGCGGGTCTACGCAGTATTTT.